This entry lists 27 T cell receptor beta chains sequenced from one sample in a study of control samples from healthy donors and cancer patients. Measured with immunoSEQ multiplex PCR; TCRdb has only the in-frame clones, and not every one. The sample yields about 28,000 clones, around three quarters seen once. The sample comprised PBMCs. The receptors originated from a man aged 55 to 70 with head and neck cancer.

The chain combines TRBV5-6 with TRBJ1-6; no clear D. Germline CDR1 and CDR2: SGHDT and YYEEEE. The CDR3 runs 14 residues. Trimming left V 6 bases short and J 7 bases short, with 14 bases between. Here the CDR3 DNA reads TGTGCCAGCACCCGGAAGGTGGGGAATTCACCCCTCCACTTT. Its translation: CASTRKVGNSPLHF.

In this sample, this clone turned up once. The J gene is TRBJ2-1, the V gene TRBV12-5; possibly TRBD2 for D (6 bases). Per the germline V gene, CDR1 is LGHNT and CDR2 is FRNRAP. Trimming removed 6 bases from V and 0 bases from J, with 9 bases in between. The CDR3 is made up of 14 amino acids. The CDR3 nucleotides read TGTGCTAGTGGCATGGGGGGCTCCTACAATGAGCAGTTCTTC. Protein sequence: CASGMGGSYNEQFF.

The V call is TRBV30, the J call TRBJ1-1; D gene ambiguous. The ends were cut back, 0 bases at V and 2 bases at J, with 10 bases in the middle. The germline V gene has CDR1 GTSNPN and CDR2 SVGIG (reference sequence). CDR3 length: 14 amino acids. CDR3 loop: CAWSVRGRNTEAFF. The CDR3 DNA is TGTGCCTGGAGTGTTCGGGGTAGAAACACTGAAGCTTTCTTT.

This clone was recorded once. This chain links TRBV5-1 with TRBJ1-2; no definite D call. Germline CDR1 and CDR2: SGHRS and YFSETQ. With 4 bases removed from V and 7 bases from J, the gap between germline ends came to 14 bases. CDR3 length: 13 amino acids. CDR3 residues: CASSEEARVGYTF. CDR3 nucleotide sequence: TGCGCCAGCAGCGAGGAGGCAAGGGTTGGCTACACCTTC. The full variable domain, completed using reference TRBV5-1 and TRBJ1-2, is KAGVTQTPRYLIKTRGQQVTLSCSPISGHRSVSWYQQTPGQGLQFLFEYFSETQRNKGNFPGRFSGRQFSNSRSEMNVSTLELGDSALYLCASSEEARVGYTFGSGTRLTVV.

The rearrangement uses TRBV12-5 and TRBJ2-1; 15 nucleotides agree with TRBD2. Germline loops: CDR1 LGHNT, CDR2 FRNRAP. V gave up 6 bases and J gave up 10 bases; unmatched junction bases: 10. This CDR3 has 16 residues. The CDR3 spells CASGGTSGRRTGEQFF. CDR3 DNA: TGTGCTAGTGGGGGGACTAGCGGGAGGAGGACAGGAGAGCAGTTCTTC.

There are a few counts of this clone. The CDR3 region has the DNA TGTGCCTGGAGCCTTGGGGCTGGCCCTTATGGCTACACCTTC. Protein sequence: CAWSLGAGPYGYTF. This chain joins TRBV30 and TRBJ1-2; a weak D match, TRBD1 (5 bases). The CDR3 loop spans 14 amino acids. The germline gives CDR1 GTSNPN, CDR2 SVGIG (reference sequence). V lost 3 bases and J lost 5, with 16 bases in between.

The chain couples TRBV11-3 to TRBJ2-2; D not certain. Germline V CDR1 and CDR2: SGHNT, YENEEA. The CDR3 has 14 residues. The V end lost 2 bases, the J end lost 6 bases, and 10 bases lay between the germline ends. The CDR3 DNA follows: TGTGCCAGCAGCTTAACTCGGGCGGCCGGGGAGCTGTTTTTT. Translated, it gives CASSLTRAAGELFF.

V and J are TRBV7-3 and TRBJ2-2; 7 bases fit TRBD2. The CDR3 consists of 14 residues. Germline V lookup: CDR1 SGHTA, CDR2 FQGTGA. The ends lost 5 bases at V and 4 bases at J; junction bases unmatched: 4. CDR3 in amino acids: CASSRGGFTGELFF. In DNA form, the CDR3 reads TGTGCCAGCAGCCGCGGGGGTTTCACCGGGGAGCTGTTTTTT.

The gene calls are TRBV9 and TRBJ2-6; D unclear. In germline, CDR1 is SGDLS, CDR2 YYNGEE. Trimming stripped 0 bases from V and 0 bases from J, with 7 bases between. The CDR3 has 16 amino acids. The CDR3 loop is CASSVAGPSGANVLTF. Written as DNA, the CDR3 is TGTGCCAGCAGCGTAGCTGGGCCCTCTGGGGCCAACGTCCTGACTTTC.

The chain recombines TRBV6-4 with TRBJ2-3, with D unclear. V was trimmed by 0 bases and J by 2 bases, leaving 21 bases between them. The CDR3 is made up of 19 amino acids. CDR1 and CDR2 (germline): MRHNA, SNTAGT. The CDR3 sequence: CASSDSGSKADINTDTQYF. The CDR3 bases are TGTGCCAGCAGTGACTCGGGAAGTAAAGCCGACATAAACACAGATACGCAGTATTTT.

This chain links TRBV18 with TRBJ1-6; D remains ambiguous. This CDR3 is built from 16 residues. Per germline, CDR1 KGHSH and CDR2 LQKENI. Trimming removed 5 bases at V and 6 bases at J, with 17 bases between. Here the CDR3 reads CASSSRGSPGNSPLHF. CDR3 DNA sequence: TGTGCCAGCTCATCACGTGGTTCCCCTGGTAATTCACCCCTCCACTTT.

This chain connects TRBV5-1 to TRBJ2-7, with 10 positions matching TRBD1. This CDR3 has 15 amino acids. V shed 6 bases, J shed 4 bases, and the junction held 10 bases outside the gene matches. CDR1 and CDR2 (germline): SGHRS, YFSETQ. CDR3 region: CASNQGTGVLYEQYF. Written as DNA, the CDR3 is TGCGCCAGCAACCAAGGGACAGGGGTGCTATACGAGCAGTACTTC.

The chain recombines TRBV5-6 with TRBJ2-5; D is uncertain. The germline V and J ends were trimmed by 0 bases and 4 bases, with 7 bases remaining between them. This CDR3 has 13 amino acids. Germline CDR1 is SGHDT and CDR2 is YYEEEE. This CDR3 is CASSLGSTETQYF. CDR3 DNA: TGTGCCAGCAGCTTGGGCAGCACAGAGACCCAGTACTTC.

The V and J genes are TRBV5-1 and TRBJ2-1, with 12 positions matching TRBD1. The germline gives CDR1 SGHRS, CDR2 YFSETQ. The CDR3 extends over 15 amino acids. Trimming cost V 4 bases and J 8 bases; bases outside gene matches: 7. The CDR3 bases are TGCGCCAGCAGCCCTGGGACAGGGGGCTGGGATGAGCAGTTCTTC. This codes for CASSPGTGGWDEQFF.

The rearrangement links TRBV12-3 or TRBV12-4 to TRBJ2-7; no clear D. V lost 6 bases, J lost 5 bases, and 11 bases lay in between. The CDR3 is 12 residues long. In DNA form, the CDR3 reads TGTGCCAGCAGCTATTCAAAGGACGAGCAGTACTTC. It encodes CASSYSKDEQYF.

This clone appeared once. The chain joins TRBV7-9 to TRBJ2-3; tentatively, D is TRBD1 (5 bases). CDR1 and CDR2 (germline): SEHNR, FQNEAQ (reference sequence). The germline V and J ends were trimmed by 6 bases and 0 bases, with 13 bases remaining between them. The CDR3 is 15 amino acids. The CDR3: CASSPPAGSTDTQYF. The DNA for the CDR3 is TGTGCCAGCAGTCCCCCGGCAGGGAGCACAGATACGCAGTATTTT. The whole variable domain, filled in from reference TRBV7-9 and TRBJ2-3, reads DTGVSQNPRHKITKRGQNVTFRCDPISEHNRLYWYRQTLGQGPEFLTYFQNEAQLEKSRLLSDRFSAERPKGSFSTLEIQRTEQGDSAMYLCASSPPAGSTDTQYFGPGTRLTVL.

This chain links TRBV7-9 with TRBJ2-1; D remains ambiguous. Trimming removed 2 bases at V and 5 bases at J, with 13 bases between. The CDR3 loop spans 15 amino acids. Germline CDR1 is SEHNR and CDR2 is FQNEAQ (reference sequence). The CDR3 DNA reads TGTGCCAGCAGCTTAACTCGAAACGCCAACAATGAGCAGTTCTTC. Protein sequence: CASSLTRNANNEQFF.

The chain carries TRBV28 and TRBJ1-4; D is perhaps TRBD1 (5 bases). The CDR3 contains 15 residues. Germline V gives CDR1 MDHEN, CDR2 SYDVKM. V gave up 6 bases and J gave up 8 bases, with 19 bases separating them. CDR3 amino acids: CASSPTGQGLEKLFF. The CDR3 bases are TGTGCCAGCAGCCCGACCGGGCAGGGCTTGGAAAAACTGTTTTTT.

This clone was counted only a few times. The chain links TRBV7-7 to TRBJ2-5; perhaps TRBD1 as D (6 bases). V lost 2 bases, J lost 4 bases, and 14 bases lay in between. This CDR3 region has 15 residues. Germline loops: CDR1 SSHAT, CDR2 FNYEAQ (reference sequence). CDR3 sequence reads: CASSLSRGRGETQYF. DNA of the CDR3: TGTGCCAGCAGCTTATCAAGGGGCAGGGGAGAGACCCAGTACTTC. The full variable domain, completed using reference TRBV7-7 and TRBJ2-5, is GAGVSQSPRYKVTKRGQDVTLRCDPISSHATLYWYQQALGQGPEFLTYFNYEAQPDKSGLPSDRFSAERPEGSISTLTIQRTEQRDSAMYRCASSLSRGRGETQYFGPGTRLLVL.

The chain links TRBV12-3 or TRBV12-4 to TRBJ1-5; D is ambiguous. This CDR3 is 13 amino acids long. Trimming removed 5 bases from V and 6 bases from J, with 11 bases in between. The CDR3 coding sequence is TGTGCCAGCAGTGAAGGGTTAAGTCAGCCCCAGCATTTT. It encodes CASSEGLSQPQHF.

V and J are TRBV28 and TRBJ1-1, with 11 bases lining up with TRBD1. V was clipped by 7 bases and J by 3 bases; unmatched bases: 1. This CDR3 comprises 13 residues. Germline CDR1 is MDHEN and CDR2 is SYDVKM. This CDR3 is CASTDRGHTEAFF. CDR3 DNA sequence: TGTGCCAGCACGGACAGGGGGCACACTGAAGCTTTCTTT. Full variable domain (remainder filled in from reference TRBV28 and TRBJ1-1): DVKVTQSSRYLVKRTGEKVFLECVQDMDHENMFWYRQDPGLGLRLIYFSYDVKMKEKGDIPEGYSVSREKKERFSLILESASTNQTSMYLCASTDRGHTEAFFGQGTRLTVV.

The gene calls are TRBV15 and TRBJ2-1; tentatively, D is TRBD1 or TRBD2 (6 bases each). The V gene's germline CDR1 is LNHNV and CDR2 YYDKDF (reference sequence). The V gene lost 3 bases and the J gene lost 3 bases, with 12 bases spanning the gap. This CDR3 comprises 15 residues. The CDR3 loop is CATSRFGGGYNEQFF. The CDR3 region has the DNA TGTGCCACCAGCAGGTTCGGAGGGGGCTACAATGAGCAGTTCTTC.

This chain joins TRBV7-9 and TRBJ2-1; D unresolved. Germline V gene lookup returns CDR1 SEHNR and CDR2 FQNEAQ (reference sequence). The V and J ends lost 2 bases and 6 bases respectively, with 20 bases between them. The CDR3 has 17 amino acids. The CDR3 bases are TGTGCCAGCAGCTTAAGTTTTGACCCCGCCGGGTTCAATGAGCAGTTCTTC. Translated, it gives CASSLSFDPAGFNEQFF.

J is TRBJ2-1 and V is TRBV24-1, with 7 positions matching TRBD2. The V and J ends lost 2 bases and 0 bases, in that order; junction bases with no gene match: 3. Per the germline V gene, CDR1 is KGHDR and CDR2 is SFDVKD. This CDR3 spans 16 amino acids. The CDR3 region is CATSDSGLFSYNEQFF. As DNA, the CDR3 is TGTGCCACCAGTGATTCGGGACTATTCTCCTACAATGAGCAGTTCTTC.

Concerning this clone: One end of the junction is discordant with germline, which a read error may explain. The chain employs TRBV7-7 and TRBJ2-7, with TRBD1 matching 7 bases. CDR3 length equals 13 residues. The germline V gene has CDR1 SSHAT and CDR2 FNYEAQ (reference sequence). CDR3 loop: CASSSSTGFEQYF. The CDR3 region has the DNA TGTGCTAGCAGCTCCTCGACAGGGTTCGAGCAGTACTTC.

As to this clone: A junction boundary mismatches the germline segment, possibly from a read error. V usage is TRBV20-1 and J usage is TRBJ2-3, with a possible D match to TRBD2 (5 bases). The V gene's germline CDR1 is DFQATT and CDR2 SNEGSKA (reference sequence). The CDR3 length is 15 residues. The CDR3 loop is CSASGYEGRTDTQYF. The CDR3 DNA sequence: TGCAGTGCTAGTGGTTATGAGGGCCGCACAGATACACAGTATTTT.

This clone was recorded a few times. The V call is TRBV4-3, the J call TRBJ2-3, with D maybe TRBD2 (6 bases). The CDR3 covers 14 residues. Germline V CDR1 and CDR2: LGHNA, YSLEER. Trimming cost V 1 base and J 1 base, with 6 bases left between them. Here the CDR3 reads CASSQGRGTDTQYF. The CDR3, as DNA: TGCGCCAGCAGCCAAGGGAGGGGCACAGATACGCAGTATTTT.